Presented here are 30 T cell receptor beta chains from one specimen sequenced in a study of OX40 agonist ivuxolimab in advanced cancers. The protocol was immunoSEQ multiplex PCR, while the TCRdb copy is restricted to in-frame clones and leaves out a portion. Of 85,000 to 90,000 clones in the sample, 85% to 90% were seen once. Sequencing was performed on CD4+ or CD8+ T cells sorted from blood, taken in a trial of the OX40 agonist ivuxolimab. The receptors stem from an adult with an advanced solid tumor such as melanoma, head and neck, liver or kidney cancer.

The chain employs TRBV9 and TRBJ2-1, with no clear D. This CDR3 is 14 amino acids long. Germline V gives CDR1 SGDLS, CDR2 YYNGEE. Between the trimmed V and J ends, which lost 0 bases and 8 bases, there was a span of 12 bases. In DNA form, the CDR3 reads TGTGCCAGCAGCGTAGCAGGTCCCACGGATGAGCAGTTCTTC. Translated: CASSVAGPTDEQFF.

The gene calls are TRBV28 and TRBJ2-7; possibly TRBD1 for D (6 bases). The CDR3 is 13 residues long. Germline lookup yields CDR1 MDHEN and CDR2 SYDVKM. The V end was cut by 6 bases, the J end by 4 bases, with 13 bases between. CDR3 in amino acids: CASSRSQGYEQYV. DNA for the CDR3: TGTGCCAGCAGCCGGAGCCAGGGGTACGAGCAGTACGTC.

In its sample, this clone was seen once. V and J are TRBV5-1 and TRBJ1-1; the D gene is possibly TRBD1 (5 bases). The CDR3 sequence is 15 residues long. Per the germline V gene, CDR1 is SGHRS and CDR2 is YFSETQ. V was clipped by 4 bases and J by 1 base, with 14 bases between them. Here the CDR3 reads CASSTDPGGNTEAFF. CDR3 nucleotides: TGCGCCAGCAGCACCGATCCGGGGGGGAACACTGAAGCTTTCTTT.

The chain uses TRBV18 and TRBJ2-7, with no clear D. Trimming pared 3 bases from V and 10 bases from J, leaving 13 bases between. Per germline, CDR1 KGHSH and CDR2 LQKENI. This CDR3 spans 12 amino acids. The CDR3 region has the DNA TGTGCCAGCTCACCGCGGCGGACCGCACAGTACGTC. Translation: CASSPRRTAQYV.

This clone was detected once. The CDR3, as DNA: TGTGCCAGCTCACCACAGGGACAGGGGATGGCAGATACGCAGTATTTT. This translates into CASSPQGQGMADTQYF. This chain links TRBV18 with TRBJ2-3; 10 bases match TRBD1. Germline values: CDR1 KGHSH, CDR2 LQKENI. Germline trimming cut 1 base from V and 4 bases from J; bases unmatched to any gene: 5. The CDR3 is made up of 16 amino acids.

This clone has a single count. CDR3: CASSSEAFF. In DNA, the CDR3 is TGTGCCAGCAGCAGTGAAGCTTTCTTT. The gene calls are TRBV21-1 and TRBJ1-1. TRBV21-1 is tagged as a pseudogene. The CDR3 extends over 9 amino acids.

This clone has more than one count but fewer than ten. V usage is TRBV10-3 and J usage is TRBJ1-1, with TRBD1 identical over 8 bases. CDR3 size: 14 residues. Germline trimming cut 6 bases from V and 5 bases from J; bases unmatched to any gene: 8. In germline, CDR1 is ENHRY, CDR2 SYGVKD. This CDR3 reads CAIREQGVGTEAFF. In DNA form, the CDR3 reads TGTGCCATCAGGGAACAGGGGGTTGGAACTGAAGCTTTCTTT.

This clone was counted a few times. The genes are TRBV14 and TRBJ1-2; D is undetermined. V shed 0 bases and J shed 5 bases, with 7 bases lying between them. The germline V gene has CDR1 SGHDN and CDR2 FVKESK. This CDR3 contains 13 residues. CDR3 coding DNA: TGTGCCAGCAGCCAAGATAGACAATATGGCTACACCTTC. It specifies CASSQDRQYGYTF. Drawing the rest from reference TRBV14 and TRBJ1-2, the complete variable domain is EAGVTQFPSHSVIEKGQTVTLRCDPISGHDNLYWYRRVMGKEIKFLLHFVKESKQDESGMPNNRFLAERTGGTYSTLKVQPAELEDSGVYFCASSQDRQYGYTFGSGTRLTVV.

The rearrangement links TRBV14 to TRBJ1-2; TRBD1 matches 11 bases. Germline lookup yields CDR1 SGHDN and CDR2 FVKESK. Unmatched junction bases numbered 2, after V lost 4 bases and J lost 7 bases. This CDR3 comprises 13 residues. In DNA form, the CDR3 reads TGTGCCAGCAGCCGGACAGGGGGCTTTGGCTACACCTTC. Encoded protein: CASSRTGGFGYTF.

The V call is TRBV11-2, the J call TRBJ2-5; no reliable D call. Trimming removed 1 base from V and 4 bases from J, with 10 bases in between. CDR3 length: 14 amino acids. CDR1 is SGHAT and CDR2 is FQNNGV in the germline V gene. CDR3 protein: CASSLGATSETQYF. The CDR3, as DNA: TGTGCCAGCAGCTTAGGGGCCACATCAGAGACCCAGTACTTC. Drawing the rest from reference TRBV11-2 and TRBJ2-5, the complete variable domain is EAGVAQSPRYKIIEKRQSVAFWCNPISGHATLYWYQQILGQGPKLLIQFQNNGVVDDSQLPKDRFSAERLKGVDSTLKIQPAKLEDSAVYLCASSLGATSETQYFGPGTRLLVL.

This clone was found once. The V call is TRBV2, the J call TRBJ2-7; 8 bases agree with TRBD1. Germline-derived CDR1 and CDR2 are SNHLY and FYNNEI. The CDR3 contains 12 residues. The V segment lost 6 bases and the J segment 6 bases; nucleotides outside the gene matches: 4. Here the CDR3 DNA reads TGTGCCAGCAGCGACAGGGGCGGCGAGCAGTACTTC. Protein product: CASSDRGGEQYF.

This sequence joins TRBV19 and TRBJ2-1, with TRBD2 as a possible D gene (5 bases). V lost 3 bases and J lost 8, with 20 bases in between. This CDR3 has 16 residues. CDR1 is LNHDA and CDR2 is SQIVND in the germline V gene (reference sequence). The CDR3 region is CASSMEEWQAFDEQFF. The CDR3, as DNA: TGTGCCAGTAGTATGGAGGAATGGCAGGCCTTCGATGAGCAGTTCTTC.

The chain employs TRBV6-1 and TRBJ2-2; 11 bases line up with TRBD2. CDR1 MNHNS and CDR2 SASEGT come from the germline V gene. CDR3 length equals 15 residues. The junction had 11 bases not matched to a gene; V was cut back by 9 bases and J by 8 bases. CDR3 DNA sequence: TGTGCCAGTGGGGGACTAGCGGACCGAGGGGGGGAGCTGTTTTTT. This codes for CASGGLADRGGELFF.

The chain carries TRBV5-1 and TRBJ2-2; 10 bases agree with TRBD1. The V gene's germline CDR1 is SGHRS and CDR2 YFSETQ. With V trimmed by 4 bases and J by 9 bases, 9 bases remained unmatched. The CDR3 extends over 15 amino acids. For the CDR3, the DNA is TGCGCCAGCAGCGCTTCGGGACAGGGGATCAGGGAGCTGTTTTTT. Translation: CASSASGQGIRELFF.

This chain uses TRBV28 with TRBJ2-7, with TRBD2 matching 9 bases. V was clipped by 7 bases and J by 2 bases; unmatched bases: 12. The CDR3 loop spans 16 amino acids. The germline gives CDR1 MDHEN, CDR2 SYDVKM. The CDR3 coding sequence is TGTGCCAGCATGGCGAGACTAGCGGAGAGCCCCTACGAGCAGTACGTC. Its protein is CASMARLAESPYEQYV.

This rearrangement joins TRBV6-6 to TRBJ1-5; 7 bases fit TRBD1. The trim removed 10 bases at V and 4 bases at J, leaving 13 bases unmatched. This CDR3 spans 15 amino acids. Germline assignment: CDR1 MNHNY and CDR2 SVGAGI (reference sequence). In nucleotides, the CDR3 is TGTGCCACCCAACAATTTGACAGGGTGAATCAGCCCCAGCATTTT. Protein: CATQQFDRVNQPQHF.

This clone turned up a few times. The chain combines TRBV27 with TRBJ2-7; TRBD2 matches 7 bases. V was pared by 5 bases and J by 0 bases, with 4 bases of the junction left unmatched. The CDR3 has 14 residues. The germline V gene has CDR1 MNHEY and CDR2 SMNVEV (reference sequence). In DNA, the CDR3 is TGTGCCAGCAGTCCCCGGACTAGCTCCTACGAGCAGTACGTC. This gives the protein CASSPRTSSYEQYV.

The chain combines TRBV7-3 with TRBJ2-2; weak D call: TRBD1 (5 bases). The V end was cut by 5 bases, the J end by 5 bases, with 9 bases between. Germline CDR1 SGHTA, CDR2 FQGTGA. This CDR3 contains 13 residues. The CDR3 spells CASSPQGTGELFF. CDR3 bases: TGTGCCAGCAGCCCCCAGGGTACCGGGGAGCTGTTTTTT.

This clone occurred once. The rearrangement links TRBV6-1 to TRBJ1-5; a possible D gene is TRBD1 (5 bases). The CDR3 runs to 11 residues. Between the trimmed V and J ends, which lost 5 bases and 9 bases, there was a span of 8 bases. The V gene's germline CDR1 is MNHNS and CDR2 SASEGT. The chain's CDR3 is CASSLQGPQHF. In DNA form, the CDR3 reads TGTGCCAGCAGTCTCCAGGGGCCCCAGCATTTT.

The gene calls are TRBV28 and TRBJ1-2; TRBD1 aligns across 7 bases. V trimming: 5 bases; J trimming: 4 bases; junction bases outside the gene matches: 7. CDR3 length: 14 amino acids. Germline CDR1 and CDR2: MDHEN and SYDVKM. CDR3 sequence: CASSIGTAGYGYTF. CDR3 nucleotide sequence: TGTGCCAGCAGTATCGGGACAGCTGGCTATGGCTACACCTTC.

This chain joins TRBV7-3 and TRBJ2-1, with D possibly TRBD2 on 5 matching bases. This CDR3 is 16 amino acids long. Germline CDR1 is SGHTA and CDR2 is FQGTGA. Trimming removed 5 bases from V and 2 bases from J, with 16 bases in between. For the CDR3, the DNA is TGTGCCAGCAGCCCAGGAGCGGCGGAAGCCTACAATGAGCAGTTCTTC. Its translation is CASSPGAAEAYNEQFF.

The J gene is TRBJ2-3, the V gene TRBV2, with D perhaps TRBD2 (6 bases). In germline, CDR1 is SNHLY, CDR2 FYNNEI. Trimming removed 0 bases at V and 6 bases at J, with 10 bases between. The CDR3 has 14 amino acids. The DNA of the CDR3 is TGTGCCAGCAGTGAAGCGGAGGGGTTGGATACGCAGTATTTT. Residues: CASSEAEGLDTQYF. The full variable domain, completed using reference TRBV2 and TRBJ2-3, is EPEVTQTPSHQVTQMGQEVILRCVPISNHLYFYWYRQILGQKVEFLVSFYNNEISEKSEIFDDQFSVERPDGSNFTLKIRSTKLEDSAMYFCASSEAEGLDTQYFGPGTRLTVL.

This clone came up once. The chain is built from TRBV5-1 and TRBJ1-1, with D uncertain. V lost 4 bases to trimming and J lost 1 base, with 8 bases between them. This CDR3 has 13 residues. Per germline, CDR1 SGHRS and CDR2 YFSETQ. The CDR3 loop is CASSDQSNTEAFF. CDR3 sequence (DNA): TGCGCCAGCAGCGATCAGTCGAACACTGAAGCTTTCTTT.

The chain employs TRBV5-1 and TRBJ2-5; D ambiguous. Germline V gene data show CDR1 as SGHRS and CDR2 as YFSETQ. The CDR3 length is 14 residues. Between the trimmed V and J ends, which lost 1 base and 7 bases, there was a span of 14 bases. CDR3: CASSLLGPPGTQYF. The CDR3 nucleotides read TGCGCCAGCAGCTTGTTGGGCCCCCCGGGGACCCAGTACTTC.

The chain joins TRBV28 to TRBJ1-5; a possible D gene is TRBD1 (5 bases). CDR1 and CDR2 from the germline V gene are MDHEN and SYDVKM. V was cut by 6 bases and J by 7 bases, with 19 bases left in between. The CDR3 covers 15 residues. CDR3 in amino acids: CASSYPMGPGQPQHF. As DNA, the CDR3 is TGTGCCAGCAGCTACCCGATGGGGCCCGGCCAGCCCCAGCATTTT.

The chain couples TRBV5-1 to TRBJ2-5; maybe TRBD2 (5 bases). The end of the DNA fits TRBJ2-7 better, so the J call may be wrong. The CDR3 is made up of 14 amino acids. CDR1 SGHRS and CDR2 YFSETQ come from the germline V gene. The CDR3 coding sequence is TGCGCCAGCAGCCTAGAGGGTAATTCCTACGAGCAGTACTTC. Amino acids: CASSLEGNSYEQYF.

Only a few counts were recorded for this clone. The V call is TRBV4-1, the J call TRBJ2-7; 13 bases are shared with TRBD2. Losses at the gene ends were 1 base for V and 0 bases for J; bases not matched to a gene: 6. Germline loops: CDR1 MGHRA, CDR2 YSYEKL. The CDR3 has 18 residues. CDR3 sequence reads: CASSQGGLAGASSYEQYF. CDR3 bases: TGCGCCAGCAGCCAAGGTGGACTAGCGGGAGCCAGCTCCTACGAGCAGTACTTC.

CDR3 amino acids: CASSVGGAPANEKLFF. CDR3 sequence (DNA): TGTGCCAGCAGCGTAGGTGGGGCGCCGGCTAATGAAAAACTGTTTTTT. The chain uses TRBV9 and TRBJ1-4, with a tentative D call TRBD1 (5 bases). Trimming cost V 0 bases and J 3 bases, with 12 bases left between them. CDR3 length: 16 residues. Germline values: CDR1 SGDLS, CDR2 YYNGEE.

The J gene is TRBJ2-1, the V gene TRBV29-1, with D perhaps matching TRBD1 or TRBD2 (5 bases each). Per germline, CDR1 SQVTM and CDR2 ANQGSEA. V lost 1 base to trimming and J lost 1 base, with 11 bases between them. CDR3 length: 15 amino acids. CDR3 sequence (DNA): TGCAGCGTTGAAGGGGGGTTGAAGTCCTACAATGAGCAGTTCTTC. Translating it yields CSVEGGLKSYNEQFF.

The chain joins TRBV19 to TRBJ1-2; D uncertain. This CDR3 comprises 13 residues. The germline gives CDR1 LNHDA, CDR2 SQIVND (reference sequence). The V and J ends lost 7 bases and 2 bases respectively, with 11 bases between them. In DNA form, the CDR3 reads TGTGCCAGTACCAGATCCGTAAACTATGGCTACACCTTC. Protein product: CASTRSVNYGYTF.